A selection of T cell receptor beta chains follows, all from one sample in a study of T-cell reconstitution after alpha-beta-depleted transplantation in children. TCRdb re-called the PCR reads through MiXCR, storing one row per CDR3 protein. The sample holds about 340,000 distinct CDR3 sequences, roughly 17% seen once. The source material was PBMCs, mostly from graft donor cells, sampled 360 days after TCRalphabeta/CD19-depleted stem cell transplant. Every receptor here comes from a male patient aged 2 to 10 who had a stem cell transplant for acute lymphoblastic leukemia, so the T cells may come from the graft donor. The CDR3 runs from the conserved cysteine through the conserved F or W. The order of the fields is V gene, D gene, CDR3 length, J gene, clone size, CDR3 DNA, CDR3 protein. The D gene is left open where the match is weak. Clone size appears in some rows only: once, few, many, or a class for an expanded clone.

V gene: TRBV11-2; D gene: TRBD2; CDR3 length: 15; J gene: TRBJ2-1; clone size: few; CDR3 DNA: TGTGCCAGCAGCTCATTGGGGGAGGGGTACAATGAGCAGTTCTTC; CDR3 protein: CASSSLGEGYNEQFF
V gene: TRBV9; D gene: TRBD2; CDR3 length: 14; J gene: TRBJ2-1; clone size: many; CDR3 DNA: TGTGCCAGCAGCGTTAGCGGGAATATCAATGAGCAGTTCTTC; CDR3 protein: CASSVSGNINEQFF
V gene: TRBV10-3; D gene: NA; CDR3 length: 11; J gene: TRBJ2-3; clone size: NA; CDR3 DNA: TGTGCCATCAAAGGACAGATTACGCAGTATTTT; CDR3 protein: CAIKGQITQYF
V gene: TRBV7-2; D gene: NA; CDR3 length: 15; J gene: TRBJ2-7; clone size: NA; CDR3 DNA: TGTGCCAGCAGCTTCCCCTTTGGCAGGGACTACGAGCAGTACTTC; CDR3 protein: CASSFPFGRDYEQYF
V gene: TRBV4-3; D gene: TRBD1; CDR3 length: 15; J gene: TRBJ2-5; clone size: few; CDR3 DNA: TGCGCCAGCAGCCAAGATTGGGACAGCCAAGAGACCCAGTACTTC; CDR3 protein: CASSQDWDSQETQYF
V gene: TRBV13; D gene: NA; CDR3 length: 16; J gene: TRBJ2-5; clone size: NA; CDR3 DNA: TGTGCCAGCAGCTTAGGAGGGGACGGGCTGAAAGAGACCCAGTACTTC; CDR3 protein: CASSLGGDGLKETQYF
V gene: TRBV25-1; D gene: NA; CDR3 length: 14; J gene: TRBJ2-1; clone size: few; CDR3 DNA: TGTGCCAGCAGTGACACAAGGTCCGGCGATGAGCAGTTCTTC; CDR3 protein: CASSDTRSGDEQFF
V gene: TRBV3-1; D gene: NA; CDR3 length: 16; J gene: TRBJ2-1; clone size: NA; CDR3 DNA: TGTGCCAGCAGCCAAGATCGGGACCCCAACTACAATGAGCAGTTCTTC; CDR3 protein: CASSQDRDPNYNEQFF
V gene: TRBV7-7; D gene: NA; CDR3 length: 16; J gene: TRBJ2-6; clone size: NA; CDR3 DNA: TGTGCTAGCAGCCCTGTCATTAAAGTCGGGGCCAACGTCCTGACTTTC; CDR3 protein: CASSPVIKVGANVLTF
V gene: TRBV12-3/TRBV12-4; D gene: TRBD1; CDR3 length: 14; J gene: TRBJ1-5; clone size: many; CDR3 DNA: TGTGCCAGCAGTTTCCAGGGGGCAGGTCAGCCCCAGCATTTT; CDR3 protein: CASSFQGAGQPQHF
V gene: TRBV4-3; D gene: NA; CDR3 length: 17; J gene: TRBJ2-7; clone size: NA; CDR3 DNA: TGCGCCAGCAGCCAAGATCGGTCAGGGGGGGCTATGTCCGAGCAGTACTTC; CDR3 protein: CASSQDRSGGAMSEQYF
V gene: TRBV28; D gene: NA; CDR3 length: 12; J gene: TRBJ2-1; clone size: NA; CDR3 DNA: TGTGCCAGCAGCCCCCTCTGGGAAGAGCAGTTCTTC; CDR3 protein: CASSPLWEEQFF
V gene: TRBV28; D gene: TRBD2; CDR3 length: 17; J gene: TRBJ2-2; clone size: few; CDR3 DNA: TGTGCCAGCAGTTTCCCCTCGCGGGAGGGCCTGGCCGGGGAGCTGTTTTTT; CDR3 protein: CASSFPSREGLAGELFF
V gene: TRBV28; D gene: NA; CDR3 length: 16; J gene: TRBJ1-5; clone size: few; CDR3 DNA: TGTGCCAGCCCGTGCATTGGGGCTTGGAGCAATCAGCCCCAGCATTTT; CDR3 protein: CASPCIGAWSNQPQHF
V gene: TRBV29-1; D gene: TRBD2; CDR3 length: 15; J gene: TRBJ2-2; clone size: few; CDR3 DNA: TGCAGCGTTGGGTTTAGCGGGAGTGGTCCCGGGGAGCTGTTTTTT; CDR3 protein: CSVGFSGSGPGELFF
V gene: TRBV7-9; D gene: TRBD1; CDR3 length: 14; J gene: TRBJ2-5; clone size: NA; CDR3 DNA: TGTGCCAGCAGCCCCGGACAGGCCCTAGAGACCCAGTACTTC; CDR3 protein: CASSPGQALETQYF
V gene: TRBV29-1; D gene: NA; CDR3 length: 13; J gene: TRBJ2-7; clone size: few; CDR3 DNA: TGCAGCGTTGCCGGGACGCCGAAGGCCGAGCAGTACTTC; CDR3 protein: CSVAGTPKAEQYF
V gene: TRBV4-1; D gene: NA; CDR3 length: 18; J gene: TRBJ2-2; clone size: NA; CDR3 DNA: TGCGCCAGCAGCCAAGGGGGACGATGGGGCGAGGACACCGGGGAGCTGTTTTTT; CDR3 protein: CASSQGGRWGEDTGELFF
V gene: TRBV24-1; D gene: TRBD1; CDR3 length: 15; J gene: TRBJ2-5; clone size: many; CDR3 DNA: TGTGCCACCAGTTCCTTTGGACAGGGTGGGGAGACCCAGTACTTC; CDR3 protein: CATSSFGQGGETQYF
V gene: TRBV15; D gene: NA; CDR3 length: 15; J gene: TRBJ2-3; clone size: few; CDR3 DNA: TGTGCCACCAGCAGAGTACCGCAGATTCACGATACGCAGTATTTT; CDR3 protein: CATSRVPQIHDTQYF
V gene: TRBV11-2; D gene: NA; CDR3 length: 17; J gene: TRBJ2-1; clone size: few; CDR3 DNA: TGTGCCAGCAGCTTAGTAATCGGGCCGAGCTCCTACAATGAGCAGTTCTTC; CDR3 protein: CASSLVIGPSSYNEQFF
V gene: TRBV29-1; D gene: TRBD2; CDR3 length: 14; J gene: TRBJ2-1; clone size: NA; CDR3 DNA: TGCAGCGTTGAAATAGCGGGAGTGGAGAATGAGCAGTTCTTC; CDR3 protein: CSVEIAGVENEQFF
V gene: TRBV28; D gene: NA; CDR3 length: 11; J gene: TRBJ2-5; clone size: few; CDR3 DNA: TGTGCCACCAAGTACGTCGAGACCCAGTACTTC; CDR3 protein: CATKYVETQYF
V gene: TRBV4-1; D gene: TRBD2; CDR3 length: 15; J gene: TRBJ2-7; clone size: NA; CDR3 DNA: TGCGCCAGCAGCCACTTGGGACTAGCTAACTACGAGCAGTACTTC; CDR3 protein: CASSHLGLANYEQYF
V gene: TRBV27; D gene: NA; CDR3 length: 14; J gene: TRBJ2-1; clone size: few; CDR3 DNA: TGTGCCAGCAGTTTATTGGGGCGATACAATGAGCAGTTCTTC; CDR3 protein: CASSLLGRYNEQFF
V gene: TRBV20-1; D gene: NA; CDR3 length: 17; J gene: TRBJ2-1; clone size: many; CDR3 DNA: TGCAGTGCTAGACCCACACTGGGAGTCCTCCTCGGCAATGAGCAGTTCTTC; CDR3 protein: CSARPTLGVLLGNEQFF
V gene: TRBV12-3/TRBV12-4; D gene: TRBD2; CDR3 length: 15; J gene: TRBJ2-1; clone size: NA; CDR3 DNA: TGTGCCAGCAACCCGGGGGGGGGACCTTACAATGAGCAGTTCTTC; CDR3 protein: CASNPGGGPYNEQFF
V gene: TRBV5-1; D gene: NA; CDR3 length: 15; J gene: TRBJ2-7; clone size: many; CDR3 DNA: TGCGCCAGCAGCTTATACCCCGACGGGAGAGGGGAGCAGTACTTC; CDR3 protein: CASSLYPDGRGEQYF
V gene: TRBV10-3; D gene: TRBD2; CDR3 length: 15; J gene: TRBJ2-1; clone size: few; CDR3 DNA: TGTGCCATCAGTGAGCTAGCGGGACTCTACAATGAGCAGTTCTTC; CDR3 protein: CAISELAGLYNEQFF
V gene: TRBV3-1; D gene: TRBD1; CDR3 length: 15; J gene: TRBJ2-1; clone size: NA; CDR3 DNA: TGTGCCAGCCAGGCGCTAGGGGGCAGATTTAATGAGCAGTTCTTC; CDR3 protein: CASQALGGRFNEQFF
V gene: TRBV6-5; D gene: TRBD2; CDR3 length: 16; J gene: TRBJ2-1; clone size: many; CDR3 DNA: TGTGCCAGCAGTTACCCGACTAGCGGAGGGGCCAATGAGCAGTTCTTC; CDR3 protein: CASSYPTSGGANEQFF
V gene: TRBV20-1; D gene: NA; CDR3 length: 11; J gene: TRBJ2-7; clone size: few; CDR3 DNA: TGCAGTGCTCCCCGGAGATACGAGCAGTACTTC; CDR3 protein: CSAPRRYEQYF
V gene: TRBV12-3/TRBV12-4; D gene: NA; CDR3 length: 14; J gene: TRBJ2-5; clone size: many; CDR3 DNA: TGTGCCAGCAGTTTGAGTATGGCCCAAGAGACCCAGTACTTC; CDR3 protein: CASSLSMAQETQYF
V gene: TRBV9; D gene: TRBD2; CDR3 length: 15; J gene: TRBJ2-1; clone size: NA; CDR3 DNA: TGTGCCAGCAGCGCGAGCGGGAGAGGCTACAATGAGCAGTTCTTC; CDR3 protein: CASSASGRGYNEQFF
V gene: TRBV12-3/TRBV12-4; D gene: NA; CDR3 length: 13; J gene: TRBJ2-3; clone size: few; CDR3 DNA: TGTGCCAGCAGACTGACAGGCACAGATACGCAGTATTTT; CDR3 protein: CASRLTGTDTQYF
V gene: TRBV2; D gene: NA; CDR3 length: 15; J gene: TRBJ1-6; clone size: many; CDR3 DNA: TGTGCCAGCAGCTACCAGGGGTCCCCATGGTCACCCCTCCACTTT; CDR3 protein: CASSYQGSPWSPLHF
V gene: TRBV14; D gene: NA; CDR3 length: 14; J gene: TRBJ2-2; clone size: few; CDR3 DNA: TGTGCCAGCAGCCGCTTCTCCGTCCGCGGGGAGCTGTTTTTT; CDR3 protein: CASSRFSVRGELFF
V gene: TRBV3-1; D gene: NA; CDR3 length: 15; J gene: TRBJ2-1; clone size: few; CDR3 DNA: TGTGCCAGCAGCCGCCTAGCTTACCCCTACAATGAGCAGTTCTTC; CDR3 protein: CASSRLAYPYNEQFF